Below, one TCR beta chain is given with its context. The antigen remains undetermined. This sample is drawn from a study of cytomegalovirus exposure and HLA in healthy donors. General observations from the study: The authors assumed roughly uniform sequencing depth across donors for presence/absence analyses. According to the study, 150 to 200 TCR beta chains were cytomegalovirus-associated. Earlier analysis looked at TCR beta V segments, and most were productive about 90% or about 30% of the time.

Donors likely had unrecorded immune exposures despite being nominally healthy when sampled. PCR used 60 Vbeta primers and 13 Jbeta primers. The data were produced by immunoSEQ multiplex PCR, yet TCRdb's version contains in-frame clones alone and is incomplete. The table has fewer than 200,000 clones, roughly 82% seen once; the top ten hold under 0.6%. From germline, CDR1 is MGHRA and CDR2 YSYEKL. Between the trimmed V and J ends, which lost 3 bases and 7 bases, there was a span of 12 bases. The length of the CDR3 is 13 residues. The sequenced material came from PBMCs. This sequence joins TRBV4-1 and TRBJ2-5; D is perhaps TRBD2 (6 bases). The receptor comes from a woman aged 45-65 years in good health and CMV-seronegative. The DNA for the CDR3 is TGCGCCAGCAGCCATACAGCGGGCGGGACCCAGTACTTC. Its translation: CASSHTAGGTQYF.